This entry features one T cell receptor beta chain sequence. Its antigen is unknown. The sample is drawn from a study of T cell responses to AZD1222 COVID-19 vaccine. Findings and limits, study-wide: Donors, mostly white British, included more females; clonal diversity was possibly underestimated. Within unmutated variant regions lay the reported targets of nearly half of spike-specific TCRs. Just a handful of people given AZD1222 tested seropositive at baseline.

TCRdb's copy holds only in-frame clones and misses some; the assay was immunoSEQ multiplex PCR. The sample holds more than 95,000 clones, around 90% seen once. This CDR3 contains 16 residues. V was shortened by 0 bases and J by 1 base, with 13 bases between the two germline ends. CDR1 and CDR2 (germline): SNHLY, FYNNEI. The chain has TRBV2 and TRBJ2-7, with D unresolved. This sample comprised peripheral blood, obtained 28 days after the second AZD1222 dose. The clonotype comes from an adult who received the AZD1222 COVID-19 vaccine. Here the CDR3 DNA reads TGTGCCAGCAGTGAAGCGCGAGTAGTCGGTTCCTACGAGCAGTACTTC. Protein product: CASSEARVVGSYEQYF.